The 2 T cell receptor beta chains below all came from one sample that was sequenced in a study of T cell repertoires in cytomegalovirus infection (dated by TCRdb to 2018 to 2020). Sequencing used an Illumina HiSeq 1500. TCRdb took the public reads, trimmed them with fastp at Q25, ran MiXCR for clone calling and kept in-frame beta chains. Each record represents a unique CDR3 protein, reported with the most common genes and DNA among its rows. This sample lists 400,000 or so distinct CDR3 sequences; over 15% were detected once. Of the sample, around 9.3% is held by the ten largest clones. The specimen sequenced was PBMCs. These receptors all stem from a human donor in good health (CMV status not recorded). Some clones in this sample may be carry-over from other donors' samples.

The chain uses TRBV6-5 and TRBJ2-3; D possibly matches TRBD1 or TRBD2 (5 bases each). V was cut by 6 bases and J by 2 bases, with 15 bases left in between. The V gene's germline CDR1 is MNHEY and CDR2 SVGAGI. The CDR3 is 15 amino acids. The CDR3 loop reads CASSPYRGVTDTQYF. The CDR3 region has the DNA TGTGCCAGCAGCCCATATAGGGGAGTCACAGATACGCAGTATTTT.

This chain joins TRBV6-1 and TRBJ2-2; 12 positions agree with TRBD2. The germline V gene encodes CDR1 MNHNS and CDR2 SASEGT. Trimming removed 6 bases from V and 1 base from J; junction bases left unmatched: 9. The CDR3 loop spans 18 amino acids. This CDR3 reads CASSWTTSGSENTGELFF. The CDR3 DNA reads TGTGCCAGCAGCTGGACGACTAGCGGGAGCGAGAACACCGGGGAGCTGTTTTTT.